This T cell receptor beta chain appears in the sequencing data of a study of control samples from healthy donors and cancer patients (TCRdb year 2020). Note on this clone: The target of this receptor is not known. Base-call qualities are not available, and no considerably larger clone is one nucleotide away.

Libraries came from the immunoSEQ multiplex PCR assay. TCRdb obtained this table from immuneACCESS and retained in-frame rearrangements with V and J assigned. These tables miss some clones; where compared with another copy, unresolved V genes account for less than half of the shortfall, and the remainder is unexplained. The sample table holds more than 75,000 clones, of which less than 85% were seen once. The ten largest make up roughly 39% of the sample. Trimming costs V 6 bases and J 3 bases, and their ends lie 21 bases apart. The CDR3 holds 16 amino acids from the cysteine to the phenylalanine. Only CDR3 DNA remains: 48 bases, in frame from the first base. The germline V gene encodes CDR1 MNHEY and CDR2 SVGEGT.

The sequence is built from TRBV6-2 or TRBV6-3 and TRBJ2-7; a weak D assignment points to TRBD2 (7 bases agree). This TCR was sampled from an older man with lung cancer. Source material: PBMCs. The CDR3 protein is CASSPRGGTIFYEQYF. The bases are TGTGCCAGCAGCCCGAGGGGGGGAACAATTTTCTACGAGCAGTACTTC.